The text below deals with one T cell receptor beta chain. Its cognate antigen is unknown. These data belong to a study of cytomegalovirus exposure and HLA in healthy donors. On the study more broadly: Genetic ancestry analysis placed approximately 78% of the 400 or so donors that were genotyped in the Caucasian-associated cluster. Study observations and caveats: Reported performance of the classifier showed diagnosis of cytomegalovirus status with high specificity and sensitivity. Earlier analysis found most TCR beta V segments productive about 87% or about 30% of the time. Association of approximately 18,000 TCR beta sequences with HLA alleles was found at 0.05 false discovery rate in a later analysis.

This PCR relied on a set of 60 Vbeta primers and 13 Jbeta primers. The protocol was immunoSEQ multiplex PCR, while the TCRdb copy is restricted to in-frame clones and leaves out a portion. The table shows 85,000 to 130,000 clones, with roughly 82% occurring only once. This clonotype originated in a woman aged 45-60 years in good health and CMV-seropositive. Sequencing used PBMCs.

The CDR3 region has the DNA TGCAGCGTTGAACCAGGGGGAGAGACCCAGTACTTC. Translated: CSVEPGGETQYF. This chain connects TRBV29-1 to TRBJ2-5, with 7 bases aligning to TRBD1. The length of the CDR3 is 12 residues. V lost 2 bases to trimming and J lost 4 bases; unmatched junction nucleotides: 1. Germline V lookup: CDR1 SQVTM, CDR2 ANQGSEA.